This T cell receptor beta chain stems from a study of blood T cell repertoires in COVID-19. Study in general: Samples came from the United States, Italy and Spain, spanning acute and convalescent COVID-19. PBMCs, B-cell-depleted T cells, or T cells were the source of the cDNA or gDNA that made up the material.

This CDR3 has 12 amino acids. Germline V CDR1 and CDR2: KGHSH, LQKENI. The J segment lost 4 bases and the V segment lost 6 bases, leaving 2 bases of the junction unmatched. Authors' processing steps: Scientists estimated how many nucleated cells there were by amplifying reference gene primers. Method: immunoSEQ multiplex PCR; TCRdb's copy keeps in-frame clones and lacks some. V, J and clone size are taken as reported in that table, and D and trimming were inferred from the DNA itself. Of a few hundred thousand clones in the sample, 65% to 85% are singletons; the top ten hold roughly 2.9%. This chain connects TRBV18 to TRBJ1-2; 7 bases line up with TRBD1. The sequencing sample was made of peripheral blood. The source of this sequence is a man in his forties or fifties with active or convalescent COVID-19. CDR3 nucleotides: TGTGCCAGCTCCGGGGACAGCTATGGCTACACCTTC. Residues: CASSGDSYGYTF.